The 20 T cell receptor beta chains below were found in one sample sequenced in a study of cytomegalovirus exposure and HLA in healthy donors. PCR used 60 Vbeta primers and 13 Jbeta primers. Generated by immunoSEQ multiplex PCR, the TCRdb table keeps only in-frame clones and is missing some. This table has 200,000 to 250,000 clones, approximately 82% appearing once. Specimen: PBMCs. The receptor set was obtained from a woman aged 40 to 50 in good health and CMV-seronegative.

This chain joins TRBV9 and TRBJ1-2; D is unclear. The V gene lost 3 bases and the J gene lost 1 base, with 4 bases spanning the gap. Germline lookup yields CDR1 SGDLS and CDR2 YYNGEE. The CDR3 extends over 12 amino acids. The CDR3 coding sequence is TGTGCCAGCAGCGGTCGTAACTATGGCTACACCTTC. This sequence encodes CASSGRNYGYTF.

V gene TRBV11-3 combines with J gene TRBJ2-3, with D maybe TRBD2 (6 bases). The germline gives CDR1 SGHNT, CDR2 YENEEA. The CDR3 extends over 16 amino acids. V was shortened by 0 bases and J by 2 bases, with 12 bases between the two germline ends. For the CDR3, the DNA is TGTGCCAGCAGCTTAGATAGGGGACTCCACACAGATACGCAGTATTTT. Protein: CASSLDRGLHTDTQYF.

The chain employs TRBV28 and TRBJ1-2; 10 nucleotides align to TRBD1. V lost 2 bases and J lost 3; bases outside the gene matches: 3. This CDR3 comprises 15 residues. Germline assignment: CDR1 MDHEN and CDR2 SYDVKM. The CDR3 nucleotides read TGTGCCAGCAGTTTAGCCGGGACAGGGGACTATGGCTACACCTTC. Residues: CASSLAGTGDYGYTF.

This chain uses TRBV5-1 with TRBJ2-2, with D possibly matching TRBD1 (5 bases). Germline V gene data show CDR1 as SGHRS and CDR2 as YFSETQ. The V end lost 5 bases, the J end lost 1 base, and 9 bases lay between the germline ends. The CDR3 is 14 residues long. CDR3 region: CASRLTENTGELFF. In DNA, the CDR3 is TGCGCCAGCAGGTTGACAGAGAACACCGGGGAGCTGTTTTTT.

The CDR3 DNA reads TGTGCCAGCAGTTTGACCCTAGCGGGGGGATACCAAGAGACCCAGTACTTC. Translated: CASSLTLAGGYQETQYF. This sequence joins TRBV2 and TRBJ2-5, with 11 bases lining up with TRBD2. After removal of 5 bases from V and 0 bases from J, the junction contained 8 bases not matched to a gene. Germline CDR1 SNHLY, CDR2 FYNNEI. There are 17 residues in the CDR3.

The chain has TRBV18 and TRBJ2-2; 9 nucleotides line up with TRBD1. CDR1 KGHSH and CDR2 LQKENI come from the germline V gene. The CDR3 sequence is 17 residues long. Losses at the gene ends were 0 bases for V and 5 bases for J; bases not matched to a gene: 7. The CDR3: CASSPPAGQGLTGELFF. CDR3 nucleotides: TGTGCCAGCTCACCACCCGCGGGACAGGGTCTTACCGGGGAGCTGTTTTTT.

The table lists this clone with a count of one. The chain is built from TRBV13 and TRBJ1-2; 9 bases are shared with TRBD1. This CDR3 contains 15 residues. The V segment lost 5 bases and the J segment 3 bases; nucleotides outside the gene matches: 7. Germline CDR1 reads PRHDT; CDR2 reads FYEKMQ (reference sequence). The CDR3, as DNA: TGTGCCAGCAGCCCGGGGACAGGGTGGGACTATGGCTACACCTTC. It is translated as CASSPGTGWDYGYTF.

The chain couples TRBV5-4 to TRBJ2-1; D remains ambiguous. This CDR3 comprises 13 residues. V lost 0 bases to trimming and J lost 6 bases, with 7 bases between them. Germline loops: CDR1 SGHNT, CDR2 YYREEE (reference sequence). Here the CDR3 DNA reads TGTGCCAGCAGCTTGGACAACGCCAATGAGCAGTTCTTC. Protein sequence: CASSLDNANEQFF.

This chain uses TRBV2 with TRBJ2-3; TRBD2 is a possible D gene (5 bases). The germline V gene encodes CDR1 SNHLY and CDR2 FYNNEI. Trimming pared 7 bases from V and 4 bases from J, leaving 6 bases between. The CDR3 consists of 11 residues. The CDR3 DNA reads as TGTGCCAGCATGCGGGCAGATACGCAGTATTTT. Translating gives CASMRADTQYF.

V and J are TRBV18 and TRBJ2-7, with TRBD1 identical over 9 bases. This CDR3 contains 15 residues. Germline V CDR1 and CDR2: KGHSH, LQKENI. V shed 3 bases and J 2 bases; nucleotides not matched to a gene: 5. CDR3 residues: CASSPQTGGAYEQYF. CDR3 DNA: TGTGCCAGCTCACCGCAGACAGGGGGTGCCTACGAGCAGTACTTC.

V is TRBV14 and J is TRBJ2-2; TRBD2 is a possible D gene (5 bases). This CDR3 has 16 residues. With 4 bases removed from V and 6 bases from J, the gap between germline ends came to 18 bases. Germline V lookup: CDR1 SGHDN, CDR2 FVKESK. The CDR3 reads CASSPYLGGPPGELFF. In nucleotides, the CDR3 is TGTGCCAGCAGCCCCTACCTTGGAGGCCCCCCCGGGGAGCTGTTTTTT.

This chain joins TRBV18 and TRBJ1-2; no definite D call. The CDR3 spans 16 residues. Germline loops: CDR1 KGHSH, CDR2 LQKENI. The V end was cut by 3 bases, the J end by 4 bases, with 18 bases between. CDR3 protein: CASSPTEALVRYGYTF. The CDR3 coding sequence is TGTGCCAGCTCACCCACGGAGGCGCTTGTACGCTATGGCTACACCTTC.

CDR3 sequence: CASSLSSGSYEQYF. CDR3 bases: TGTGCCAGCAGCTTGAGCAGCGGTTCCTACGAGCAGTACTTC. The chain has TRBV5-4 and TRBJ2-7, with TRBD2 as a possible D gene (5 bases). CDR3 length: 14 residues. Germline CDR1 is SGHNT and CDR2 is YYREEE (reference sequence). Deletions cut 1 base from V and 1 base from J, with 9 bases between.

The CDR3 DNA sequence: TGTGCCAGCAGCTTAGGGACAGGCATGCCCTACGAGCAGTACTTC. Translated, it gives CASSLGTGMPYEQYF. The chain couples TRBV7-2 to TRBJ2-7, with TRBD1 matching 7 bases. The V and J ends lost 1 base and 2 bases, in that order; junction bases with no gene match: 5. The germline gives CDR1 SGHTA, CDR2 FQGNSA. The CDR3 loop spans 15 amino acids.

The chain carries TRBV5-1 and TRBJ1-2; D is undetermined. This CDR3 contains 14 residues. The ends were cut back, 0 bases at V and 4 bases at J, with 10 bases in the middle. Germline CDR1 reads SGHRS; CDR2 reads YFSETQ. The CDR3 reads CASSLESVLYGYTF. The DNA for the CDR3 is TGCGCCAGCAGCTTGGAATCGGTCCTCTATGGCTACACCTTC.

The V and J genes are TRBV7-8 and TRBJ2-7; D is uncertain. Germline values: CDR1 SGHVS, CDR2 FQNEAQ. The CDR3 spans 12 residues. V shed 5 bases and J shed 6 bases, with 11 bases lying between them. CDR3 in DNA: TGTGCCAGCAGCCACGCCAGATCCGAGCAGTACTTC. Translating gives CASSHARSEQYF.

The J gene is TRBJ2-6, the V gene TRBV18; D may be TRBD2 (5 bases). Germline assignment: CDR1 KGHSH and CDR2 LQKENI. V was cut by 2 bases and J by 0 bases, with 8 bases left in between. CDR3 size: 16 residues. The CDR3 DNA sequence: TGTGCCAGCTCACCAGCGGGCAGCTCTGGGGCCAACGTCCTGACTTTC. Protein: CASSPAGSSGANVLTF.

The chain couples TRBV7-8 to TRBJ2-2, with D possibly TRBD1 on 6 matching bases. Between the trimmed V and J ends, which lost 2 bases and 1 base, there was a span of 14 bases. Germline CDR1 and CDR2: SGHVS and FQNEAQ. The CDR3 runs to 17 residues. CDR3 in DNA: TGTGCCAGCAGCTTAAGGACAGCGCCGATGAACACCGGGGAGCTGTTTTTT. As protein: CASSLRTAPMNTGELFF.

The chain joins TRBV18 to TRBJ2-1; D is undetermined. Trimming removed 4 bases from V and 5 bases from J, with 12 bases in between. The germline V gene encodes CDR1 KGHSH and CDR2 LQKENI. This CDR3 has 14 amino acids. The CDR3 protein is CASSLLVADNEQFF. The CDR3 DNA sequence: TGTGCCAGCTCACTCTTAGTAGCCGACAATGAGCAGTTCTTC.

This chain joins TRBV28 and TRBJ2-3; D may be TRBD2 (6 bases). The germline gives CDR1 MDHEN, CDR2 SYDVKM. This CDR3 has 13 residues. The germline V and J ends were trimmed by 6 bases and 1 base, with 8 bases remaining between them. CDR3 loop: CASRGGGTDTQYF. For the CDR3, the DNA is TGTGCCAGCAGAGGCGGGGGCACAGATACGCAGTATTTT.